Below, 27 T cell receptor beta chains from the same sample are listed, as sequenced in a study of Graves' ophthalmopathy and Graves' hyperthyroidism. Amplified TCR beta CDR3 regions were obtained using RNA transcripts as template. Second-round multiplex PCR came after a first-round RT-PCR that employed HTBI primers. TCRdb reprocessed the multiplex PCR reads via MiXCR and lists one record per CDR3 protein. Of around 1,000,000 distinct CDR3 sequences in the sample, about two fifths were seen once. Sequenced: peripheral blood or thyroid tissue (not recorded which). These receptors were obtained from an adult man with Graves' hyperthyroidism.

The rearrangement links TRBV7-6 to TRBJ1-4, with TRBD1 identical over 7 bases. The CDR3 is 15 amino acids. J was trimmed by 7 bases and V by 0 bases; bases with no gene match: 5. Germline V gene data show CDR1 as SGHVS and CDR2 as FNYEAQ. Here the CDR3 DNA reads TGTGCCAGCAGCTTAGCGCGGGACAGCCTTGAAAAACTGTTTTTT. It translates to CASSLARDSLEKLFF.

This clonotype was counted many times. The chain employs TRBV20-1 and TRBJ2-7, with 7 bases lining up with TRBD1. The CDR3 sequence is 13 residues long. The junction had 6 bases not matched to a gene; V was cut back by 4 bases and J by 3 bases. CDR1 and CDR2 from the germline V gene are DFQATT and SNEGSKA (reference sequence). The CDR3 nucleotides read TGCAGTGCTACCGGGGACAGATACTACGAGCAGTACTTC. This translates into CSATGDRYYEQYF.

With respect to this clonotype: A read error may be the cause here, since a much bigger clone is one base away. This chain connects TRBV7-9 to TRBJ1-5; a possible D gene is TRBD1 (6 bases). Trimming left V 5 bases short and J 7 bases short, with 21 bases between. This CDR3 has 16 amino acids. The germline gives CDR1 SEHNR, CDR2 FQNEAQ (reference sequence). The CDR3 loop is CASSLSTFRGFQPQHF. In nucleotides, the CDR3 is TGTGCCAGCAGCCTCTCCACTTTCAGGGGTTTCCAGCCCCAGCATTTT. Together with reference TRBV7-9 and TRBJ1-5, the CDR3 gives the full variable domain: DTGVSQNPRHKITKRGQNVTFRCDPISEHNRLYWYRQTLGQGPEFLTYFQNEAQLEKSRLLSDRFSAERPKGSFSTLEIQRTEQGDSAMYLCASSLSTFRGFQPQHFGDGTRLSIL.

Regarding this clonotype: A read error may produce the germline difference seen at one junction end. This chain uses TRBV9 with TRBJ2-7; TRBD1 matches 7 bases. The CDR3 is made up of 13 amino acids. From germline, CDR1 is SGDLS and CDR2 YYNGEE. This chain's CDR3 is CAGSARQGLEQYF. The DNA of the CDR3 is TGTGCCGGCAGCGCCCGACAGGGCCTCGAGCAGTACTTC.

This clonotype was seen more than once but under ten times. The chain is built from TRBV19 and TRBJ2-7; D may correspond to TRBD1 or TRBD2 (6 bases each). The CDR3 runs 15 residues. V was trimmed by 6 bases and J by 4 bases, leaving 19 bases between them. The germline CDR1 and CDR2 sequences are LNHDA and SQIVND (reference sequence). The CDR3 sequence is CASSKGGSPNYEQYF. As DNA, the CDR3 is TGTGCCAGTAGCAAGGGGGGTTCCCCTAATTACGAGCAGTACTTC. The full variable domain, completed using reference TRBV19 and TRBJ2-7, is DGGITQSPKYLFRKEGQNVTLSCEQNLNHDAMYWYRQDPGQGLRLIYYSQIVNDFQKGDIAEGYSVSREKKESFPLTVTSAQKNPTAFYLCASSKGGSPNYEQYFGPGTRLTVT.

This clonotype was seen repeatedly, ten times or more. The CDR3 DNA reads as TGTGCCAGCAGCTCCCCCGCCAGGTGCGGGGCCGACTACGAGCAGTACTTC. This translates into CASSSPARCGADYEQYF. The rearrangement links TRBV7-7 to TRBJ2-7; tentatively, D is TRBD2 (6 bases). Trimming cost V 4 bases and J 3 bases, with 22 bases left between them. The CDR3 is 17 amino acids. Germline V gene sequence: CDR1 SSHAT, CDR2 FNYEAQ (reference sequence).

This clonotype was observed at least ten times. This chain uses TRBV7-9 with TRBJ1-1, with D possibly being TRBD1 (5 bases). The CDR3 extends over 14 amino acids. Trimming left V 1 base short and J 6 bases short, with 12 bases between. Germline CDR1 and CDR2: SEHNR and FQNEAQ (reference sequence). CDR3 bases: TGTGCCAGCAGCTTAGGCACGGGGGGTGCTGAAGCTTTCTTT. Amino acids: CASSLGTGGAEAFF.

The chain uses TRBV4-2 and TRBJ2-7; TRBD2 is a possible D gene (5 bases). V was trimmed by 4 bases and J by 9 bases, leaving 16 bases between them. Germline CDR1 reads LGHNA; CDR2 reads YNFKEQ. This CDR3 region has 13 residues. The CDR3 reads CASSPWSSSGQYF. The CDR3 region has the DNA TGTGCCAGCAGCCCCTGGTCGAGCAGCGGGCAGTACTTC.

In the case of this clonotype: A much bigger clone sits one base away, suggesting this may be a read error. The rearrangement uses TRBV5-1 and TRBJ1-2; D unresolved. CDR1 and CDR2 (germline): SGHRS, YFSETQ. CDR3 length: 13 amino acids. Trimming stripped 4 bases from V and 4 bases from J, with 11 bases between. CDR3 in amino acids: CASSPGNLYGYTF. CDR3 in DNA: TGCGCCAGCAGCCCGGGAAACCTCTATGGCTACACCTTC.

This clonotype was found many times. The CDR3 is CASSLTDRGSNQPQHF. CDR3 DNA sequence: TGTGCCAGCAGCTTGACCGACAGGGGTAGCAATCAGCCCCAGCATTTT. This sequence joins TRBV5-6 and TRBJ1-5; TRBD1 agrees at 8 bases. Trimming removed 1 base from V and 0 bases from J; junction bases left unmatched: 3. The CDR3 extends over 16 amino acids. CDR1 and CDR2 from the germline V gene are SGHDT and YYEEEE. The full variable domain, its missing parts supplied by reference TRBV5-6 and TRBJ1-5, is DAGVTQSPTHLIKTRGQQVTLRCSPKSGHDTVSWYQQALGQGPQFIFQYYEEEERQRGNFPDRFSGHQFPNYSSELNVNALLLGDSALYLCASSLTDRGSNQPQHFGDGTRLSIL.

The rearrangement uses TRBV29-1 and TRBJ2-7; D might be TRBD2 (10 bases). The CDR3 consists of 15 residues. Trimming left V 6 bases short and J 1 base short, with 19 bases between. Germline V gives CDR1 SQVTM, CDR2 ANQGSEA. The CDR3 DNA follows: TGCAGCGTAGGGACAGGGACTAGCGCTTCCTACGAGCAGTACTTC. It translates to CSVGTGTSASYEQYF.

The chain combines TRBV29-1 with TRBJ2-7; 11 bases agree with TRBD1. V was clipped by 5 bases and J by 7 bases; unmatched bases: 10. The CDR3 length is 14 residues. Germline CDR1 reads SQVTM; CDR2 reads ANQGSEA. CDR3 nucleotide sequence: TGCAGCGTTATCCGGGACAGGGGGGTTTGGGAGCAGTACTTC. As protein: CSVIRDRGVWEQYF.

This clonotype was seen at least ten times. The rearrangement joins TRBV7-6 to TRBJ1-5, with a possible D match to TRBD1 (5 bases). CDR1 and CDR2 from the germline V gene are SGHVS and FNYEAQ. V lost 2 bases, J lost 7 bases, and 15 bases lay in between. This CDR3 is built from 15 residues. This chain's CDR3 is CASSLRSGLEQPQHF. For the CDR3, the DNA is TGTGCCAGCAGCTTACGTTCAGGGCTCGAACAGCCCCAGCATTTT. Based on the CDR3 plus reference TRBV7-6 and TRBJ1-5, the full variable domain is GAGVSQSPRYKVTKRGQDVALRCDPISGHVSLYWYRQALGQGPEFLTYFNYEAQQDKSGLPNDRFSAERPEGSISTLTIQRTEQRDSAMYRCASSLRSGLEQPQHFGDGTRLSIL.

The CDR3 DNA sequence: TGTGCCAGCAGTGAAGAGGCCGTTCCGGGGGAGCTGTTTTTT. This gives the protein CASSEEAVPGELFF. The V call is TRBV6-5, the J call TRBJ2-2; D gene uncertain. The CDR3 sequence is 14 residues long. CDR1 and CDR2 (germline): MNHEY, SVGAGI. The V end lost 5 bases, the J end lost 8 bases, and 15 bases lay between the germline ends.

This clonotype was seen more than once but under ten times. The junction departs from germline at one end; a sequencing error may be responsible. CDR3 sequence (DNA): TGCGCCAGCAGCCAAAACCCGGGACAGGGGGCATGGGAGCAGTACTTC. Its translation: CASSQNPGQGAWEQYF. The chain employs TRBV5-5 and TRBJ2-7, with TRBD1 matching 12 bases. Germline assignment: CDR1 SGHKS and CDR2 YYEKEE (reference sequence). This CDR3 region has 16 residues.

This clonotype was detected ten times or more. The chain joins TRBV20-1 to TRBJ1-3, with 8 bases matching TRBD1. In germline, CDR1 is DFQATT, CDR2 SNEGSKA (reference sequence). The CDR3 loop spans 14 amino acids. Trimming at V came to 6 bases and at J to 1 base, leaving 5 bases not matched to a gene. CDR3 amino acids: CSALQGASGNTIYF. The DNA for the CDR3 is TGCAGTGCATTGCAGGGGGCATCTGGAAACACCATATATTTT.

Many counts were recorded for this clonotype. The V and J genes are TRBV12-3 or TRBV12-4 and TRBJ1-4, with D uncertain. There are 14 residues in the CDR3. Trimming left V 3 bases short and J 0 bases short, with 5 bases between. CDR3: CASSFRPTNEKLFF. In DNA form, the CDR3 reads TGTGCCAGCAGTTTCAGGCCAACTAATGAAAAACTGTTTTTT.

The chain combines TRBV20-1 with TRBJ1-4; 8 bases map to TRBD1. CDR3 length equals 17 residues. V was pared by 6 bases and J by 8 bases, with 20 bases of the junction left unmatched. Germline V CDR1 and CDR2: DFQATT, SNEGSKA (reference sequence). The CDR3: CSASSDRGHTLGEKLFF. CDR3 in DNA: TGCAGTGCGTCAAGCGACAGGGGCCATACTCTCGGGGAAAAACTGTTTTTT.

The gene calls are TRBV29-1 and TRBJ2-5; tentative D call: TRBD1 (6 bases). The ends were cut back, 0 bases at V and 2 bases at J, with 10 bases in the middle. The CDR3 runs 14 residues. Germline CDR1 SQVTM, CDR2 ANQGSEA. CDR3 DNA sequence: TGCAGCGTTGAAGATACAGGGAAACAAGAGACCCAGTACTTC. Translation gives CSVEDTGKQETQYF.

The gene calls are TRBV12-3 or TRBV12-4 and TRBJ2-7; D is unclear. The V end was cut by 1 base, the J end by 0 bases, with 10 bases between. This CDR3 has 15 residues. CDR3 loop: CASSLVSASSYEQYF. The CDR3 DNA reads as TGTGCCAGCAGTTTAGTCTCCGCGAGCTCCTACGAGCAGTACTTC.

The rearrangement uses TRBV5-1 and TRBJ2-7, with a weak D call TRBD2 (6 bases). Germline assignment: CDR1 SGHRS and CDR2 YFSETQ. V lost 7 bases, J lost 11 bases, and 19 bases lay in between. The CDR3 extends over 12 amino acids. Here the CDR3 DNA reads TGCGCCAGCCGCGATCTTCAGGGCGGGGAGTACTTC. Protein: CASRDLQGGEYF.

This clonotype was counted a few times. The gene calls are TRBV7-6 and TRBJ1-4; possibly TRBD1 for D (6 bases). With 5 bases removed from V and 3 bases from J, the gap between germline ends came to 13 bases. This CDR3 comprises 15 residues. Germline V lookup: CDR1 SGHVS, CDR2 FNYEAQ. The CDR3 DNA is TGTGCCAGCAGCGGGGGACATCAGGCTAATGAAAAACTGTTTTTT. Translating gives CASSGGHQANEKLFF. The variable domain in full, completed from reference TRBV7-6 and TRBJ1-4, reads GAGVSQSPRYKVTKRGQDVALRCDPISGHVSLYWYRQALGQGPEFLTYFNYEAQQDKSGLPNDRFSAERPEGSISTLTIQRTEQRDSAMYRCASSGGHQANEKLFFGSGTQLSVL.

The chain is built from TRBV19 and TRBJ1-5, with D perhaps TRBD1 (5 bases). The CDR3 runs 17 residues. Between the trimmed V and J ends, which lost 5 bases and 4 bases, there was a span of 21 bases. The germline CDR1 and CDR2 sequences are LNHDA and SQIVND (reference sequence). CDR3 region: CASSAAPDSKPNQPQHF. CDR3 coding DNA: TGTGCCAGTAGTGCCGCCCCCGACAGCAAACCAAATCAGCCCCAGCATTTT.

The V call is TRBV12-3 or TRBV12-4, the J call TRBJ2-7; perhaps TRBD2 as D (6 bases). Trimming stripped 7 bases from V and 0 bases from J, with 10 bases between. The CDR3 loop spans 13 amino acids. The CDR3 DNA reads TGTGCCAGCACGGAGGGCCTCTCCTACGAGCAGTACTTC. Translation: CASTEGLSYEQYF.

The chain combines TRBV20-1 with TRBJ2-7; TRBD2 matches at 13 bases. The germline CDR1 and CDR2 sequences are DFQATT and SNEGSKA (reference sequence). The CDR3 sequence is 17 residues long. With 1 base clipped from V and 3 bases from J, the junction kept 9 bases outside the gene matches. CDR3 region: CSARGTSGGGVFYEQYF. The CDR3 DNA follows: TGCAGTGCTAGAGGGACTAGCGGGGGAGGGGTATTCTACGAGCAGTACTTC.

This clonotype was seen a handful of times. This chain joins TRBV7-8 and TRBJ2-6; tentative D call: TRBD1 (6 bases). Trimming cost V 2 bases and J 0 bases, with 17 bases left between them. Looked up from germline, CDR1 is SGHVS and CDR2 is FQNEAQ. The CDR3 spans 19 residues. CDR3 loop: CASSLSSGELTSGANVLTF. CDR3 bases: TGTGCCAGCAGCTTATCTTCAGGGGAATTGACCTCTGGGGCCAACGTCCTGACTTTC.

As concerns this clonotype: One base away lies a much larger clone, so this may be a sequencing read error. The CDR3, as DNA: TGCAGTGCGTATTCCCTCGACAGGGCTGGCTACGAGCAGTACTTC. Protein product: CSAYSLDRAGYEQYF. The chain carries TRBV20-1 and TRBJ2-7; TRBD1 aligns across 7 bases. Germline values: CDR1 DFQATT, CDR2 SNEGSKA (reference sequence). The CDR3 length is 15 residues. V lost 6 bases, J lost 3 bases, and 14 bases stayed unmatched.